These T cell receptor beta chains were read from a single sample in a study of T-cell reconstitution after alpha-beta-depleted transplantation in children. TCRdb called the PCR reads again in MiXCR, with one record for every CDR3 protein. This table holds a few hundred thousand distinct CDR3 sequences, approximately 10% found once. The starting material was peripheral blood, obtained 180 days after TCRalphabeta/CD19-depleted stem cell transplant. These receptors originate from a male patient between 2 and 10 years old who had a stem cell transplant for chronic granulomatous disease, so the T cells may come from the graft donor. CDR3s include the opening cysteine and the closing phenylalanine or tryptophan. A D gene is named only where the DNA matches it firmly. Not every row has a clone size; where given, it reads once, few, many or a size class.

j_call: TRBJ2-7; clone_size: many; d_call: .; v_call: TRBV7-2; cdr3_nt: TGTGCCAGCAGCTCCTCCGTGGGGTACGAGCAGTACTTC; cdr3_aa: CASSSSVGYEQYF
j_call: TRBJ2-2; clone_size: few; d_call: .; v_call: TRBV4-3; cdr3_nt: TGCGCCAGCAGCCAAGTCGGGCCGGGGCCCGGGGAGCTGTTTTTT; cdr3_aa: CASSQVGPGPGELFF
j_call: TRBJ2-1; clone_size: many; d_call: .; v_call: TRBV5-1; cdr3_nt: TGCGCCAGCAGCTCTCTACTCGACAATGAGCAGTTCTTC; cdr3_aa: CASSSLLDNEQFF
j_call: TRBJ2-4; clone_size: many; d_call: .; v_call: TRBV5-1; cdr3_nt: TGCGCCACCCATCGTCGGAGACTAGCCAAAAACATTCAGTACTTC; cdr3_aa: CATHRRRLAKNIQYF
j_call: TRBJ1-6; clone_size: few; d_call: .; v_call: TRBV6-1; cdr3_nt: TGTGCCAGCAAACAACAGGGCTCCTCCTATAATTCACCCCTCCACTTT; cdr3_aa: CASKQQGSSYNSPLHF
j_call: TRBJ1-1; clone_size: .; d_call: .; v_call: TRBV7-2; cdr3_nt: TGTGCCAGCAGACAGGTCAGTCCCACTGAAGCTTTCTTT; cdr3_aa: CASRQVSPTEAFF
j_call: TRBJ2-3; clone_size: .; d_call: .; v_call: TRBV12-3/TRBV12-4; cdr3_nt: TGTGCCATCAGTCTTATTCGCTCAGATACGCAGTATTTT; cdr3_aa: CAISLIRSDTQYF
j_call: TRBJ2-3; clone_size: many; d_call: .; v_call: TRBV29-1; cdr3_nt: TGCAGCGTTGAAGGGCTCAACAGGCCATACACAGATACGCAGTATTTT; cdr3_aa: CSVEGLNRPYTDTQYF
j_call: TRBJ2-3; clone_size: many; d_call: .; v_call: TRBV12-3/TRBV12-4; cdr3_nt: TGTGCCAGCAGTCCCCTCCGGCTGGATACGCAGTATTTT; cdr3_aa: CASSPLRLDTQYF
j_call: TRBJ1-1; clone_size: many; d_call: TRBD1; v_call: TRBV12-3/TRBV12-4; cdr3_nt: TGTGCCAGCAGCTTAAGGACAGGGAACACTGAAGCTTTCTTT; cdr3_aa: CASSLRTGNTEAFF
j_call: TRBJ2-5; clone_size: many; d_call: TRBD1; v_call: TRBV7-7; cdr3_nt: TGTGCTAGCAGTTCTCGACAGGGCCAAGAGACCCAGTACTTC; cdr3_aa: CASSSRQGQETQYF
j_call: TRBJ2-7; clone_size: many; d_call: .; v_call: TRBV20-1; cdr3_nt: TGCAGTGCTAAGAAGGGGGGTAAATCCTACGAGCAGTACTTC; cdr3_aa: CSAKKGGKSYEQYF
j_call: TRBJ2-7; clone_size: .; d_call: TRBD1; v_call: TRBV29-1; cdr3_nt: TGCAGCGTTGGGGACAGGGGATCCTACGAGCAGTACTTC; cdr3_aa: CSVGDRGSYEQYF
j_call: TRBJ2-7; clone_size: .; d_call: TRBD2; v_call: TRBV5-4; cdr3_nt: TGTGCCAGCAGCGCCGGGACTAGCGAGACCTACGAGCAGTACTTC; cdr3_aa: CASSAGTSETYEQYF
j_call: TRBJ1-5; clone_size: .; d_call: .; v_call: TRBV5-1; cdr3_nt: TGCGCCAGCAGCTTGGGAGGGACTTTAAATCAGCCCCAGCATTTT; cdr3_aa: CASSLGGTLNQPQHF
j_call: TRBJ2-5; clone_size: many; d_call: .; v_call: TRBV10-3; cdr3_nt: TGTGCCCCCTATAGCCCGGGACAAGATCTCCAAGAGACCCAGTACTTC; cdr3_aa: CAPYSPGQDLQETQYF
j_call: TRBJ2-7; clone_size: many; d_call: .; v_call: TRBV11-2; cdr3_nt: TGTGCCAGCAGCTTAGAAGGGGCTATCCAATCCTACGAGCAGTACTTC; cdr3_aa: CASSLEGAIQSYEQYF